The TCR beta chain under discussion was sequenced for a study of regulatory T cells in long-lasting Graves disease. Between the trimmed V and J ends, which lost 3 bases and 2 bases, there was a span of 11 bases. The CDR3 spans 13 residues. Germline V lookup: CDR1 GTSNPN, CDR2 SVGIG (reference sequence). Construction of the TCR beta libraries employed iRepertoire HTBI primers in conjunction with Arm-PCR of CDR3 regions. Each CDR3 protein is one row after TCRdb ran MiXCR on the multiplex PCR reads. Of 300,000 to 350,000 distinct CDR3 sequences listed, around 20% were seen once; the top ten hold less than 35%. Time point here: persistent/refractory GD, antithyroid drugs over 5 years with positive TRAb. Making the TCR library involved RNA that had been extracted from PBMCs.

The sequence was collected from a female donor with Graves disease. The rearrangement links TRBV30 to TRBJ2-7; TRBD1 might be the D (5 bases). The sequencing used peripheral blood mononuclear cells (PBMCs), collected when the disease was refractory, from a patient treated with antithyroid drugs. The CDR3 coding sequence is TGTGCCTGGAGACAGGATCTCGCCTACGAGCAGTACTTC. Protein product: CAWRQDLAYEQYF.